These 17 T cell receptor beta chains were all obtained from the same sample, sequenced in a study of identifying expanded T cells in peripheral blood. Using immunoSEQ multiplex PCR, the repertoire was profiled, and TCRdb retains in-frame clones only, with some absent. This table has some 96,000 clones, about 87% appearing once. The source material was blood. The receptors here all came from a person between 18 and 75 years old in good health.

The rearrangement joins TRBV2 to TRBJ2-3, with TRBD2 matching over 8 bases. The CDR3 has 13 residues. After removal of 6 bases from V and 6 bases from J, the junction contained 5 bases not matched to a gene. Looked up from germline, CDR1 is SNHLY and CDR2 is FYNNEI. The CDR3 reads CASSGGGGDTQYF. In DNA form, the CDR3 reads TGTGCCAGCAGCGGGGGCGGGGGGGATACGCAGTATTTT.

The chain combines TRBV19 with TRBJ1-1, with D possibly being TRBD1 (6 bases). Germline V lookup: CDR1 LNHDA, CDR2 SQIVND (reference sequence). V was trimmed by 3 bases and J by 5 bases, leaving 13 bases between them. CDR3 size: 14 residues. CDR3 coding DNA: TGTGCCAGTAGTATGGACAGCGGTAGGACTGAAGCTTTCTTT. Translation: CASSMDSGRTEAFF.

Of note for this clone: The sample has other DNA sequences that encode this CDR3 too. The chain is built from TRBV9 and TRBJ1-2, with 7 bases matching TRBD1. Germline lookup yields CDR1 SGDLS and CDR2 YYNGEE. Germline trimming cut 1 base from V and 8 bases from J; bases unmatched to any gene: 8. The CDR3 loop spans 14 amino acids. This CDR3 is CASSVRQGTYGYTF. CDR3 coding DNA: TGTGCCAGCAGCGTACGACAGGGAACATACGGCTACACCTTC.

The chain couples TRBV9 to TRBJ2-2; a possible D gene is TRBD1 (6 bases). This CDR3 comprises 16 residues. Trimming took 0 bases from V and 6 from J, leaving 15 bases between them. Per the germline V gene, CDR1 is SGDLS and CDR2 is YYNGEE. DNA for the CDR3: TGTGCCAGCAGCGTAGGAAGTAGCAGGGGATCCGGGGAGCTGTTTTTT. It translates to CASSVGSSRGSGELFF.

This chain connects TRBV19 to TRBJ2-5; perhaps TRBD2 as D (7 bases). Trimming took 10 bases from V and 5 from J, leaving 17 bases between them. The CDR3 sequence is 13 residues long. Germline V gene lookup returns CDR1 LNHDA and CDR2 SQIVND (reference sequence). The CDR3 DNA reads as TGTGCCACACAACAGGGAGGGTGGGAGACCCAGTACTTC. This encodes CATQQGGWETQYF.

The chain couples TRBV5-1 to TRBJ1-2; no firm D call. Per germline, CDR1 SGHRS and CDR2 YFSETQ. Deletions cut 0 bases from V and 6 bases from J, with 12 bases between. The CDR3 length is 14 residues. Written as DNA, the CDR3 is TGCGCCAGCAGCTTGGCCCCAGGTTCGAATGGCTACACCTTC. This translates into CASSLAPGSNGYTF.

This clone was seen a few times. The chain recombines TRBV6-1 with TRBJ1-5, with 7 bases fitting TRBD1. The CDR3 length is 15 residues. The germline V gene encodes CDR1 MNHNS and CDR2 SASEGT. V shed 5 bases, J shed 7 bases, and the junction held 11 bases outside the gene matches. The CDR3 coding sequence is TGTGCCAGCAGTTCCCGACAGGGAGCGGGACAGCCCCAGCATTTT. It yields the protein CASSSRQGAGQPQHF.

In nucleotides, the CDR3 is TGCGCCAGCAGCCCCCCCAAGGAAAGTACAGATACGCAGTATTTT. Translated: CASSPPKESTDTQYF. The rearrangement joins TRBV5-1 to TRBJ2-3; the D is unclear. V was trimmed by 4 bases and J by 3 bases, leaving 15 bases between them. CDR3 length: 15 amino acids. CDR1 is SGHRS, CDR2 YFSETQ, per germline.

J is TRBJ2-2 and V is TRBV5-1, with D hard to call. CDR3 size: 16 residues. CDR1 is SGHRS and CDR2 is YFSETQ in the germline V gene. V was clipped by 2 bases and J by 0 bases, with 11 bases between them. The CDR3 sequence: CASSFGGNANTGELFF. CDR3 sequence (DNA): TGCGCCAGCAGCTTTGGTGGGAACGCGAACACCGGGGAGCTGTTTTTT.

The genes are TRBV10-3 and TRBJ2-1; 9 bases agree with TRBD2. The junction had 9 bases not matched to a gene; V was cut back by 6 bases and J by 3 bases. This CDR3 has 16 amino acids. Germline CDR1 is ENHRY and CDR2 is SYGVKD. CDR3 in amino acids: CAISLGLARNYNEQFF. Here the CDR3 DNA reads TGTGCCATCAGCCTCGGACTAGCGAGGAACTACAATGAGCAGTTCTTC.

The chain uses TRBV5-1 and TRBJ2-3; 8 bases are a match to TRBD1. The V and J ends lost 4 bases and 5 bases, in that order; junction bases with no gene match: 3. Germline V gives CDR1 SGHRS, CDR2 YFSETQ. The CDR3 sequence is 13 residues long. The CDR3 is CASSQTGVDTQYF. The CDR3 nucleotides are TGCGCCAGCAGCCAGACAGGGGTAGATACGCAGTATTTT.

The genes are TRBV11-2 and TRBJ2-5, with TRBD2 identical over 7 bases. This CDR3 is 13 amino acids long. Unmatched junction bases numbered 3, after V lost 3 bases and J lost 5 bases. In germline, CDR1 is SGHAT, CDR2 FQNNGV. DNA for the CDR3: TGTGCCAGCAGCTTCGGACTAGAGGAGACCCAGTACTTC. Translation: CASSFGLEETQYF.

The chain uses TRBV18 and TRBJ1-1, with D hard to call. Trimming shortened V by 5 bases and J by 1 base, and 8 bases separated the two germline ends. Germline CDR1 is KGHSH and CDR2 is LQKENI. This CDR3 is built from 13 residues. CDR3 protein: CASSLQRNTEAFF. CDR3 coding DNA: TGTGCCAGCTCATTACAACGGAACACTGAAGCTTTCTTT.

V is TRBV6-6 and J is TRBJ2-1; D is possibly TRBD2 (6 bases). The CDR3 length is 14 residues. The germline V gene has CDR1 MNHNY and CDR2 SVGAGI (reference sequence). Between the trimmed V and J ends, which lost 5 bases and 4 bases, there was a span of 12 bases. CDR3 loop: CASSPGAGYNEQFF. In DNA form, the CDR3 reads TGTGCCAGCAGTCCGGGAGCGGGTTACAATGAGCAGTTCTTC.

The chain recombines TRBV6-5 with TRBJ2-7, with D perhaps TRBD2 (7 bases). The CDR3 covers 14 residues. V was clipped by 6 bases and J by 7 bases, with 19 bases between them. The germline V gene has CDR1 MNHEY and CDR2 SVGAGI. The chain's CDR3 is CASRLLAGAGEQYF. CDR3 in DNA: TGTGCCAGCAGACTTCTCGCGGGGGCGGGAGAGCAGTACTTC.

The V gene is TRBV25-1, the J gene TRBJ1-6; TRBD1 is a possible D gene (5 bases). Trimming took 8 bases from V and 9 from J, leaving 14 bases between them. CDR1 is MGHDK and CDR2 is SYGVNS in the germline V gene. The CDR3 consists of 13 residues. CDR3 in DNA: TGTGCCAGCCGGGCCAGGGAAAGTTCACCCCTCCACTTT. Amino acid sequence: CASRARESSPLHF.

The chain couples TRBV14 to TRBJ1-2, with D uncertain. V lost 4 bases to trimming and J lost 4 bases, with 13 bases between them. The V gene's germline CDR1 is SGHDN and CDR2 FVKESK. There are 14 residues in the CDR3. The DNA for the CDR3 is TGTGCCAGCAGCCTCCTTGGAGGCGGCTATGGCTACACCTTC. This codes for CASSLLGGGYGYTF.